The T cell receptor (beta chain) under discussion was sequenced for a study of blood T cell repertoires in COVID-19. Germline CDR1 reads SGHAT; CDR2 reads FQNNGV. The CDR3 runs to 15 residues. V lost 6 bases to trimming and J lost 0 bases, with 15 bases between them. Measured with immunoSEQ multiplex PCR; TCRdb has only the in-frame clones, and not every one. Of under 85,000 clones in the sample, around 89% were seen once. The V call is TRBV11-2, the J call TRBJ2-7; D may be TRBD1 (7 bases). The sequence came from a man aged 50 or older with acute or convalescent COVID-19. The sample taken for sequencing was peripheral blood. The CDR3 sequence is CASSQGGVPSYEQYF. CDR3 coding DNA: TGTGCCAGCAGTCAGGGGGGAGTCCCCTCCTACGAGCAGTACTTC.